The 14 T cell receptor beta chains below come from one sample, sequenced in a study of T cell responses to AZD1222 COVID-19 vaccine. Profiled with immunoSEQ multiplex PCR; TCRdb holds only in-frame clones, not every one. The sample lists about 140,000 clones; about 89% were seen once. Sequenced material: peripheral blood, taken 28 days after the second AZD1222 dose. These receptors originate from an adult who received the AZD1222 COVID-19 vaccine.

In regard to this clone: At one end, the junction sequence differs from germline, possibly due to a read error. The chain employs TRBV18 and TRBJ1-1; 7 bases map to TRBD1. Germline-derived CDR1 and CDR2 are KGHSH and LQKENI. This CDR3 has 13 residues. Here the CDR3 DNA reads TGTGCCAGCTCCCCACAGGGGAGCACTGAAGCTTTCTTT. This sequence encodes CASSPQGSTEAFF.

This clone was recorded once. Its ends do not fully match the called genes, so a read error is possible. The chain employs TRBV7-3 and TRBJ2-3; tentatively, D is TRBD1 or TRBD2 (5 bases each). This CDR3 region has 14 residues. The germline CDR1 and CDR2 sequences are SGHTA and FQGTGA. The CDR3 sequence is CASSPGASTDTQYF. Here the CDR3 DNA reads TGTGCCAGCAGCCCCGGGGCCTCCACAGATACGCAATATTTT.

This clone was counted a single time. The chain combines TRBV5-1 with TRBJ1-5; D possibly corresponds to TRBD1 (5 bases). Deletions cut 0 bases from V and 3 bases from J, with 10 bases between. This CDR3 is 15 amino acids long. The germline CDR1 and CDR2 sequences are SGHRS and YFSETQ. The CDR3 here is CASSLGGVYNQPQHF. The CDR3 nucleotides read TGCGCCAGCAGCTTGGGAGGGGTATACAATCAGCCCCAGCATTTT.

This sequence joins TRBV18 and TRBJ1-1, with D unresolved. CDR3 length: 16 residues. V lost 2 bases, J lost 2 bases, and 15 bases lay in between. Looked up from germline, CDR1 is KGHSH and CDR2 is LQKENI. CDR3 sequence: CASSPDWAAKNTEAFF. As DNA, the CDR3 is TGTGCCAGCTCACCAGATTGGGCCGCCAAAAACACTGAAGCTTTCTTT.

The rearrangement joins TRBV3-1 (or the pseudogene TRBV3-2) to TRBJ2-3; D remains ambiguous. Germline loops: CDR1 LGHDT, CDR2 YNNKEL (reference sequence). The V end lost 0 bases, the J end lost 5 bases, and 9 bases lay between the germline ends. CDR3 length equals 14 residues. The CDR3 DNA sequence: TGTGCCAGCAGCCAAGATCCGGTTGTAGATACGCAGTATTTT. Protein sequence: CASSQDPVVDTQYF.

Comment on this clone: At the DNA level, this CDR3 is encoded by other sequences in the same sample as well. V usage is TRBV19 and J usage is TRBJ1-5; D may be TRBD1 (5 bases). This CDR3 contains 14 residues. Trimming left V 2 bases short and J 1 base short, with 6 bases between. Germline CDR1 reads LNHDA; CDR2 reads SQIVND (reference sequence). The DNA for the CDR3 is TGTGCCAGTAGTATAAGGGACAGCAATCAGCCCCAGCATTTT. This codes for CASSIRDSNQPQHF.

The chain uses TRBV5-4 and TRBJ2-7, with 9 bases identical to TRBD2. CDR1 is SGHNT and CDR2 is YYREEE in the germline V gene (reference sequence). The CDR3 runs to 16 residues. The ends lost 3 bases at V and 5 bases at J; junction bases unmatched: 12. CDR3 in DNA: TGTGCCAGCAGCTCAGGTTCCGGGACTAGCAGCCACGAGCAGTACTTC. It is translated as CASSSGSGTSSHEQYF.

This chain uses TRBV9 with TRBJ1-3; D perhaps matches TRBD1 (5 bases). Between the trimmed V and J ends, which lost 0 bases and 2 bases, there was a span of 9 bases. The CDR3 runs 15 residues. The V gene's germline CDR1 is SGDLS and CDR2 YYNGEE. CDR3 in amino acids: CASSVGGSPGNTIYF. In nucleotides, the CDR3 is TGTGCCAGCAGCGTAGGGGGGAGCCCTGGAAACACCATATATTTT.

This sequence joins TRBV3-1 (or the pseudogene TRBV3-2) and TRBJ2-3; D not certain. The V end was cut by 0 bases, the J end by 2 bases, with 9 bases between. The germline V gene encodes CDR1 LGHDT and CDR2 YNNKEL (reference sequence). The CDR3 spans 15 residues. Here the CDR3 DNA reads TGTGCCAGCAGCCAAGATTTTCTCCCCACAGATACGCAGTATTTT. The encoded protein is CASSQDFLPTDTQYF.

This chain uses TRBV27 with TRBJ1-6, with D possibly being TRBD1 (6 bases). The V gene's germline CDR1 is MNHEY and CDR2 SMNVEV (reference sequence). The germline V and J ends were trimmed by 3 bases and 7 bases, with 19 bases remaining between them. The CDR3 sequence is 17 residues long. CDR3 sequence: CASSFGFRGRTNSPLHF. CDR3 sequence (DNA): TGTGCCAGCAGTTTCGGCTTTAGGGGGAGGACGAATTCACCCCTCCACTTT.

This clone was found once. V and J are TRBV12-3 or TRBV12-4 and TRBJ1-5, with no clear D. Trimming left V 4 bases short and J 4 bases short, with 5 bases between. This CDR3 is built from 12 residues. The CDR3 DNA reads as TGTGCCAGCAGTTATCCTAATCAGCCCCAGCATTTT. It yields the protein CASSYPNQPQHF.

The V call is TRBV6-6, the J call TRBJ2-3; possibly TRBD1 for D (6 bases). CDR3 length equals 14 residues. The V end lost 5 bases, the J end lost 2 bases, and 11 bases lay between the germline ends. Per germline, CDR1 MNHNY and CDR2 SVGAGI (reference sequence). CDR3 protein: CASSRQGHTDTQYF. The CDR3 DNA sequence: TGTGCCAGCAGTCGCCAGGGGCACACAGATACGCAGTATTTT.

V is TRBV11-2 and J is TRBJ2-1; the D call may be TRBD1 or TRBD2 (5 bases each). The CDR3 runs 13 residues. The ends were cut back, 1 base at V and 5 bases at J, with 6 bases in the middle. Germline-derived CDR1 and CDR2 are SGHAT and FQNNGV. The CDR3 loop reads CASSLVGHNEQFF. The CDR3 DNA follows: TGTGCCAGCAGCTTAGTGGGACACAATGAGCAGTTCTTC.

The rearrangement links TRBV27 to TRBJ2-7; D gene ambiguous. CDR1 and CDR2 from the germline V gene are MNHEY and SMNVEV (reference sequence). V gave up 2 bases and J gave up 1 base, with 6 bases separating them. This CDR3 has 13 residues. The CDR3 reads CASSLAESYEQYF. The CDR3 DNA is TGTGCCAGCAGTTTAGCGGAATCCTACGAGCAGTACTTC.